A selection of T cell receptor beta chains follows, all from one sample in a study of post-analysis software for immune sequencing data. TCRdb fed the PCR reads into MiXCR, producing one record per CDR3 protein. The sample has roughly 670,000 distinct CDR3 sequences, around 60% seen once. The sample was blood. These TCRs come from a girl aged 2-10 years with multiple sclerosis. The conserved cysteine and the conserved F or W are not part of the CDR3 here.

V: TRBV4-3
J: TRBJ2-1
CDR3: ASSLDRVTSLPNEQF

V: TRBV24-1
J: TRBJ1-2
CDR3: TTSDLSVHYGYT

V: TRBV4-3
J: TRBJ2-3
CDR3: ASSPGLFADYTDTQY

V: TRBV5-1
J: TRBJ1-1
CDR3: ASSLSGAQNTEAF

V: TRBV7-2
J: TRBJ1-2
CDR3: ASSLSFRFGYGYT

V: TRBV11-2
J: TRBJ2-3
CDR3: ASSLRLLSSTDTQY

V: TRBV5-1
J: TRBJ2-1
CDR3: ASSLALSTNNEQF

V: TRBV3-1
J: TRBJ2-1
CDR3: ASSPVGVNEQF

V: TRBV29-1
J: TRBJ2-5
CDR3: SVADRAQETQY

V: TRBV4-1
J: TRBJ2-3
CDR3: ASSPSQGGGDTQY

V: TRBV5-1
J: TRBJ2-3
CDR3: ASSPVAGQTSDTQY

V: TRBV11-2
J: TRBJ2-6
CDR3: ARDSTEYSGANVLT

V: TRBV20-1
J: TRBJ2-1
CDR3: SAIDRDASSYNEQF

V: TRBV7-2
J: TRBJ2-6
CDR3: ASTLSGWDRFLT

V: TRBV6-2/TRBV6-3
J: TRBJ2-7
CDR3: ASSPDTYYEQY

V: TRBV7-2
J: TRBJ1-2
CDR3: ASSLELAGYGYT

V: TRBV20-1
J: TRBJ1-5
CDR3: SARDLGQGFSGNQPQH

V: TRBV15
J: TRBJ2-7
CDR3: ATSREDGSYEQY

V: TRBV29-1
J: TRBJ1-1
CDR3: SVEGRPSNTEAF

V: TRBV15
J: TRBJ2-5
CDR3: ATRFGFGETQY

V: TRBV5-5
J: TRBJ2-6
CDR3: ASSLGAGASGANVLT

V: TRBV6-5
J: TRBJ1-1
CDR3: ASSRELVNTEAF

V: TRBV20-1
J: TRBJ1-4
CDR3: SAGSPEKLF

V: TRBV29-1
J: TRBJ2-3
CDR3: SVDTGQRQDTQY

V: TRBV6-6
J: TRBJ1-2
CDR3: ASSYSGSTYGYT

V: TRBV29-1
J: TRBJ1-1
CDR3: SVGRAWNTEAF

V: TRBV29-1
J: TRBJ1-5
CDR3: SVEMVPGQPQH

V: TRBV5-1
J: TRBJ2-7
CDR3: ASSLSPTPGQGAHEQY

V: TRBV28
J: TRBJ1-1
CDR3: AVGGAFPEAF

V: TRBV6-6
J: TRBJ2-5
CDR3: ASSYAGAQETQY

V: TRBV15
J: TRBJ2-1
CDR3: ATSNETSYSYNEQF

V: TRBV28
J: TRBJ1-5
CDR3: ASSIKFRATNQPQH

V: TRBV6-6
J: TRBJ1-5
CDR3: ASRVGVGNQPQH

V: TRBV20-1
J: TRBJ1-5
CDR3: SALDRDHQPQH

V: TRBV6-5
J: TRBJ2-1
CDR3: ASSYRGVSYNEQF

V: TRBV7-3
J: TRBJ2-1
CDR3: ASSRTSGSDNEQF

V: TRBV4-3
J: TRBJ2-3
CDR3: ANSQDGQPFRGDTQY

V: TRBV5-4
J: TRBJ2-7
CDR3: ASSLSSAGGSEQY

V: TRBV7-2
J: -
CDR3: ASSLSPASGYEQY

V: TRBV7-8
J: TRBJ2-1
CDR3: ASSQPSGGYSYNEQF

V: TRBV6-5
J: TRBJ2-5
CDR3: ASSYSHLGTRNKGTQY

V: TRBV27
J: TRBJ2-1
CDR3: ASRLPRAGYNEQF

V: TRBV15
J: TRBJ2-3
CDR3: ATSRDLGTDTQY

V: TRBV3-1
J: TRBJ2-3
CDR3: ASSRTGLPTDTQY

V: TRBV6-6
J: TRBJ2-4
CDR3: ASSSSGGQTKNIQY

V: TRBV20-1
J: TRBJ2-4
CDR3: SALDRKNIQY

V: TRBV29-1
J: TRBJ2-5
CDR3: SVVGSLRETQY

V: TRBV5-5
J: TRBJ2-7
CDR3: ASSPIPTLTSYEQY

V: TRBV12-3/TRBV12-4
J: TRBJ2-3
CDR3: AIRLAGVTDTQY

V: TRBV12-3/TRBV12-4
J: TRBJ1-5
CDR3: ASSTLTGAPQH

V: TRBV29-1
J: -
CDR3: SVQSKGETQY

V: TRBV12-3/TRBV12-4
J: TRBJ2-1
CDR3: ASSHYSGGATNEQF

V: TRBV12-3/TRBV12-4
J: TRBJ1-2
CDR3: ASFPSTGGHGYT

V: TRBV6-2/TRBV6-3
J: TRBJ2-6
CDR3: ASSSGQFSGANVLT

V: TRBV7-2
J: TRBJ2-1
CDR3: ASSLGGGSTYNEQF

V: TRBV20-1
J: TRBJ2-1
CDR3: SARASGGVNEQF

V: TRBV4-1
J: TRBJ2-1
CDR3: ASSQPVGGGSYNEQF

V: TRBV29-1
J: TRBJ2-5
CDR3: SVDHSQETQY